Listed below are T cell receptor beta chains from one sample, sequenced in a study of T cell repertoires in cytomegalovirus infection. Each CDR3 protein gets one entry after TCRdb re-called the reads with MiXCR. The sample records more than 650,000 distinct CDR3 sequences, 35% being singletons. Sequencing was done on a sample of PBMCs. The receptors were sampled from a human donor in good health (CMV status not recorded). Some clones in this sample may be carry-over from other donors' samples. Both conserved end residues are part of each CDR3. Fields, in order: J gene, V gene, D gene, clone size, CDR3 length, CDR3 protein, CDR3 DNA. A D gene is named only where the DNA matches it firmly. Clone size appears in some rows only: once, few, many, or a class for an expanded clone.

j_call: TRBJ1-1; v_call: TRBV20-1; d_call: TRBD1; clone_size: -; cdr3_length: 16; cdr3_aa: CSARPRDRGQWTEAFF; cdr3_nt: TGCAGTGCTAGACCCCGGGACAGGGGGCAGTGGACTGAAGCTTTCTTT
j_call: TRBJ1-6; v_call: TRBV27; d_call: -; clone_size: -; cdr3_length: 13; cdr3_aa: CASSPTGSSPLHF; cdr3_nt: TGTGCCAGCAGTCCTACTGGAAGTTCACCCCTCCACTTT
j_call: TRBJ2-3; v_call: TRBV4-2; d_call: -; clone_size: few; cdr3_length: 15; cdr3_aa: CASSTGTPLTDTQYF; cdr3_nt: TGTGCCAGCAGCACCGGGACTCCACTCACAGATACGCAGTATTTT
j_call: TRBJ2-7; v_call: TRBV5-5; d_call: -; clone_size: many; cdr3_length: 15; cdr3_aa: CASSRTGFGSYEQYF; cdr3_nt: TGTGCCAGCAGTCGGACGGGTTTCGGCTCCTACGAGCAGTACTTC
j_call: TRBJ1-1; v_call: TRBV28; d_call: -; clone_size: many; cdr3_length: 11; cdr3_aa: CASSFYSEAFF; cdr3_nt: TGTGCCAGCAGTTTTTACAGTGAAGCTTTCTTT
j_call: TRBJ1-5; v_call: TRBV28; d_call: -; clone_size: few; cdr3_length: 16; cdr3_aa: CASRLRGPILPQPQHF; cdr3_nt: TGTGCCAGCAGACTAAGGGGACCGATCCTCCCTCAGCCCCAGCATTTT
j_call: TRBJ1-2; v_call: TRBV28; d_call: TRBD1; clone_size: few; cdr3_length: 13; cdr3_aa: CASSLPQGSGYTF; cdr3_nt: TGTGCCAGCAGCCTACCACAGGGGAGTGGCTACACCTTC
j_call: TRBJ2-1; v_call: TRBV11-3; d_call: -; clone_size: few; cdr3_length: 15; cdr3_aa: CASSLQQGEDNEQFF; cdr3_nt: TGTGCCAGCAGCTTACAACAGGGAGAGGACAATGAGCAGTTCTTC
j_call: TRBJ2-7; v_call: TRBV4-2; d_call: TRBD2; clone_size: -; cdr3_length: 16; cdr3_aa: CASSQDGSGASYEQYF; cdr3_nt: TGTGCCAGCAGCCAAGATGGAAGCGGGGCGTCCTACGAGCAGTACTTC
j_call: TRBJ2-3; v_call: TRBV12-3/TRBV12-4; d_call: TRBD2; clone_size: -; cdr3_length: 16; cdr3_aa: CASSFRLAGDRDTQYF; cdr3_nt: TGTGCCAGCAGTTTTAGGCTAGCGGGAGATAGAGATACGCAGTATTTT
j_call: TRBJ2-7; v_call: TRBV9; d_call: -; clone_size: few; cdr3_length: 15; cdr3_aa: CASSSPSSGGLTQYF; cdr3_nt: TGTGCCAGCAGCAGCCCATCCTCCGGCGGCCTGACGCAGTACTTC
j_call: TRBJ1-2; v_call: TRBV7-9; d_call: -; clone_size: few; cdr3_length: 13; cdr3_aa: CASSSRDGYGYTF; cdr3_nt: TGTGCCAGCAGCTCCCGGGACGGTTATGGCTACACCTTC
j_call: TRBJ2-2; v_call: TRBV20-1; d_call: -; clone_size: -; cdr3_length: 15; cdr3_aa: CSAAGTPSNTGELFF; cdr3_nt: TGCAGTGCTGCCGGGACACCCTCGAACACCGGGGAGCTGTTTTTT
j_call: TRBJ2-7; v_call: TRBV7-8; d_call: TRBD2; clone_size: many; cdr3_length: 16; cdr3_aa: CASRTPGGGGSYEQYF; cdr3_nt: TGTGCCAGCAGAACCCCTGGCGGCGGGGGATCCTACGAGCAGTACTTC
j_call: TRBJ2-2; v_call: TRBV7-4; d_call: -; clone_size: -; cdr3_length: 13; cdr3_aa: CARSLASTGELFF; cdr3_nt: TGTGCCAGAAGCTTAGCCTCCACCGGGGAGCTGTTTTTT
j_call: TRBJ2-7; v_call: TRBV15; d_call: -; clone_size: -; cdr3_length: 17; cdr3_aa: CATSRDVRGARGYEQYF; cdr3_nt: TGTGCCACCAGCAGAGATGTCCGGGGAGCCCGGGGTTACGAGCAGTACTTC
j_call: TRBJ2-1; v_call: TRBV5-4; d_call: -; clone_size: few; cdr3_length: 13; cdr3_aa: CASSLETKDEQFF; cdr3_nt: TGTGCCAGCAGCTTGGAGACTAAGGATGAGCAGTTCTTC
j_call: TRBJ2-1; v_call: TRBV7-2; d_call: -; clone_size: -; cdr3_length: 14; cdr3_aa: CASSPKPSPNEQFF; cdr3_nt: TGTGCCAGCAGCCCTAAGCCCTCACCCAATGAGCAGTTCTTC
j_call: TRBJ2-7; v_call: TRBV6-1; d_call: -; clone_size: -; cdr3_length: 15; cdr3_aa: CASRERTGQTYEQYF; cdr3_nt: TGTGCCAGCAGGGAACGTACAGGACAGACCTACGAGCAGTACTTC
j_call: TRBJ1-1; v_call: TRBV12-3/TRBV12-4; d_call: TRBD1; clone_size: -; cdr3_length: 15; cdr3_aa: CASRGQGASNTEAFF; cdr3_nt: TGTGCCAGCAGGGGACAGGGGGCTTCCAACACTGAAGCTTTCTTT
j_call: TRBJ2-7; v_call: TRBV7-2; d_call: TRBD2; clone_size: few; cdr3_length: 18; cdr3_aa: CASSARGSGAGGLYEQYF; cdr3_nt: TGTGCCAGCAGCGCGAGGGGTTCGGGAGCGGGAGGCCTCTACGAGCAGTACTTC
j_call: TRBJ2-7; v_call: TRBV7-6; d_call: -; clone_size: many; cdr3_length: 14; cdr3_aa: CASGPGGGRDEQYF; cdr3_nt: TGTGCCAGCGGCCCAGGAGGGGGAAGAGACGAGCAGTACTTC
j_call: TRBJ1-2; v_call: TRBV7-2; d_call: -; clone_size: few; cdr3_length: 15; cdr3_aa: CASSRGWVLGYGYTF; cdr3_nt: TGTGCCAGCAGCCGCGGTTGGGTGCTGGGCTATGGCTACACCTTC
j_call: TRBJ2-1; v_call: TRBV6-1; d_call: -; clone_size: few; cdr3_length: 13; cdr3_aa: CASNGQTYNEQFF; cdr3_nt: TGTGCCAGCAATGGACAGACATACAATGAGCAGTTCTTC
j_call: TRBJ2-7; v_call: TRBV6-5; d_call: TRBD1; clone_size: -; cdr3_length: 16; cdr3_aa: CASSSNRDRRTYEQYF; cdr3_nt: TGTGCCAGCAGCTCTAACCGGGACAGAAGAACCTACGAGCAGTACTTC
j_call: TRBJ2-3; v_call: TRBV7-4; d_call: -; clone_size: -; cdr3_length: 14; cdr3_aa: CASSLGLPTDTQYF; cdr3_nt: TGTGCCAGCAGCTTAGGTCTCCCGACAGATACGCAGTATTTT
j_call: TRBJ2-3; v_call: TRBV12-3/TRBV12-4; d_call: -; clone_size: few; cdr3_length: 14; cdr3_aa: CASSFGSSTDTQYF; cdr3_nt: TGTGCCAGCAGTTTTGGGAGTAGCACAGATACGCAGTATTTT
j_call: TRBJ1-1; v_call: TRBV28; d_call: TRBD1; clone_size: few; cdr3_length: 15; cdr3_aa: CASSPPGQGYFRAFF; cdr3_nt: TGTGCCAGCAGTCCTCCGGGACAGGGTTATTTTCGAGCTTTCTTT
j_call: TRBJ2-3; v_call: TRBV20-1; d_call: -; clone_size: -; cdr3_length: 15; cdr3_aa: CSARGTVPNTDTQYF; cdr3_nt: TGCAGTGCTAGGGGGACGGTACCAAACACAGATACGCAGTATTTT
j_call: TRBJ2-7; v_call: TRBV7-8; d_call: TRBD2; clone_size: few; cdr3_length: 14; cdr3_aa: CASSASGSLYEQYF; cdr3_nt: TGTGCCAGCAGTGCTAGCGGGAGCCTCTACGAGCAGTACTTC
j_call: TRBJ2-7; v_call: TRBV28; d_call: -; clone_size: -; cdr3_length: 15; cdr3_aa: CASSFALQVAGEQYF; cdr3_nt: TGTGCCAGCAGTTTTGCTTTGCAGGTGGCAGGGGAGCAGTACTTC
j_call: TRBJ1-5; v_call: TRBV2; d_call: TRBD1; clone_size: -; cdr3_length: 17; cdr3_aa: CASLGQGALMGNQPQHF; cdr3_nt: TGTGCCAGCTTGGGGCAGGGGGCGCTTATGGGCAATCAGCCCCAGCATTTT
j_call: TRBJ2-6; v_call: TRBV24-1; d_call: -; clone_size: once; cdr3_length: 16; cdr3_aa: CATSDPRGTGANVLTF; cdr3_nt: TGTGCCACCAGTGACCCTAGGGGTACTGGGGCCAACGTCCTGACTTTC
j_call: TRBJ1-1; v_call: TRBV4-1; d_call: -; clone_size: few; cdr3_length: 14; cdr3_aa: CASSQDDGHQRAFF; cdr3_nt: TGCGCCAGCAGCCAAGATGACGGACACCAGAGGGCTTTCTTT
j_call: TRBJ1-6; v_call: TRBV6-2/TRBV6-3; d_call: TRBD1; clone_size: few; cdr3_length: 15; cdr3_aa: CASSDRQGSYSPLHF; cdr3_nt: TGTGCCAGCAGTGACCGACAGGGGTCTTATTCACCCCTCCACTTT
j_call: TRBJ2-7; v_call: TRBV7-2; d_call: TRBD1; clone_size: many; cdr3_length: 15; cdr3_aa: CASSRRQGYTYEQYF; cdr3_nt: TGTGCCAGCAGCCGAAGACAGGGATATACCTACGAGCAGTACTTC
j_call: TRBJ2-7; v_call: TRBV7-2; d_call: -; clone_size: -; cdr3_length: 16; cdr3_aa: CASSLLSGAETYEQYF; cdr3_nt: TGTGCCAGCAGCCTTTTATCGGGGGCCGAAACCTACGAGCAGTACTTC
j_call: TRBJ1-1; v_call: TRBV5-8; d_call: TRBD1; clone_size: -; cdr3_length: 18; cdr3_aa: CASSFFLGTGGMDTEAFF; cdr3_nt: TGTGCCAGCAGTTTTTTCCTCGGGACAGGGGGCATGGACACTGAAGCTTTCTTT
j_call: TRBJ2-3; v_call: TRBV11-2; d_call: -; clone_size: -; cdr3_length: 13; cdr3_aa: CASSFELADTQYF; cdr3_nt: TGTGCCAGCAGCTTCGAACTGGCAGATACGCAGTATTTT
j_call: TRBJ2-5; v_call: TRBV20-1; d_call: TRBD2; clone_size: many; cdr3_length: 15; cdr3_aa: CSAREPGLAGETQYF; cdr3_nt: TGCAGTGCTAGAGAGCCCGGACTAGCAGGGGAGACCCAGTACTTC
j_call: TRBJ2-1; v_call: TRBV7-9; d_call: -; clone_size: few; cdr3_length: 14; cdr3_aa: CASSLTASNNEQFF; cdr3_nt: TGTGCCAGCAGCTTAACAGCGTCTAACAATGAGCAGTTCTTC
j_call: TRBJ2-3; v_call: TRBV25-1; d_call: -; clone_size: -; cdr3_length: 16; cdr3_aa: CASTPGGRRGTDTQYF; cdr3_nt: TGTGCCAGCACCCCCGGCGGAAGAAGGGGCACAGATACGCAGTATTTT
j_call: TRBJ1-5; v_call: TRBV19; d_call: -; clone_size: -; cdr3_length: 20; cdr3_aa: CASSTTTPRSGIHSNQPQHF; cdr3_nt: TGTGCCAGTAGTACCACCACCCCGAGGAGCGGGATCCATAGCAATCAGCCCCAGCATTTT
j_call: TRBJ2-3; v_call: TRBV5-1; d_call: TRBD1; clone_size: few; cdr3_length: 13; cdr3_aa: CASTRQGTDTQYF; cdr3_nt: TGCGCCAGCACCCGACAGGGGACAGATACGCAGTATTTT
j_call: TRBJ2-1; v_call: TRBV24-1; d_call: TRBD2; clone_size: -; cdr3_length: 17; cdr3_aa: CATSGTSGSRAYNEQFF; cdr3_nt: TGTGCCACCAGCGGGACTAGCGGGAGTAGGGCCTACAATGAGCAGTTCTTC
j_call: TRBJ2-5; v_call: TRBV3-1; d_call: -; clone_size: -; cdr3_length: 15; cdr3_aa: CASSQAPSGQETQYF; cdr3_nt: TGTGCCAGCAGCCAAGCGCCCAGCGGGCAAGAGACCCAGTACTTC